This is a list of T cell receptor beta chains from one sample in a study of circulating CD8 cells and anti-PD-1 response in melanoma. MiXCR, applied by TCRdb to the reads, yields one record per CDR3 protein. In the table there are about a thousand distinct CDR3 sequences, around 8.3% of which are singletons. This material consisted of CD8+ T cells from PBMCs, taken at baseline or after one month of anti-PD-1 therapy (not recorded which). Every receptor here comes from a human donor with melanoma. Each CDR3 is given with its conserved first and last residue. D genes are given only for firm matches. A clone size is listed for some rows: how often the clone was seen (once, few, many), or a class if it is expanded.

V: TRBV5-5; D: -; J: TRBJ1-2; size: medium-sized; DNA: TGTGCCAGCAGCTTGTCCCAGAACTATGGCTACACCTTC; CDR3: CASSLSQNYGYTF
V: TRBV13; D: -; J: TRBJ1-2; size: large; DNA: TGTGCCAGCAGCTTAGCGGCCAGGCCAACCTTC; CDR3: CASSLAARPTF
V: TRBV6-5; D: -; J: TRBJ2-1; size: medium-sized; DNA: TGTGCCAGCAGTTACTCTAATCAGGGGATCAACAATGAGCAGTTCTTC; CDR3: CASSYSNQGINNEQFF
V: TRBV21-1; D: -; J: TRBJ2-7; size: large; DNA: TGTGCCAGCAGCAAAGTCCAGTGGGGCAGGGGCGAGCAGTACTTC; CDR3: CASSKVQWGRGEQYF
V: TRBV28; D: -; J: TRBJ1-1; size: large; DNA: TGTGCCAGCAGTTTACCGGGAGACACTGAAGCTTTCTTT; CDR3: CASSLPGDTEAFF
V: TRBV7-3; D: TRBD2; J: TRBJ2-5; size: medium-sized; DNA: TGTGCCAGCAGTAGACTAGCGGGAGTGTCGGAGACCCAGTACTTC; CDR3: CASSRLAGVSETQYF
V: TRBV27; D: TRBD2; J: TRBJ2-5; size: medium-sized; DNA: TGTGCCAGCAGTTTAGGGCTAGCGGGAGGAGGGTGGCAAGAGACCCAGTACTTC; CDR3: CASSLGLAGGGWQETQYF
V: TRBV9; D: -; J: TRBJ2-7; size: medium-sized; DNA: TGTGCCAGCAGCGGTGGGGGCCCCGGTTACGAGCAGTACTTC; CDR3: CASSGGGPGYEQYF
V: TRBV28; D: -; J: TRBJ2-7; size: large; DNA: TGTGCCAGCAGTTTTCCAACCGGGACTGTCTCCTACGAGCAGTACTTC; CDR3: CASSFPTGTVSYEQYF
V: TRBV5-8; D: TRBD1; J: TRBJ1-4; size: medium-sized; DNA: TGTGCCAGCAGCTCAGGGGGGGATGAAAAACTGTTTTTT; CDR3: CASSSGGDEKLFF
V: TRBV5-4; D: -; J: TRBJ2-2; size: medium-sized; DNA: TGTGCCAGCAGCTTGGTGGGGAACACCGGGGAGCTGTTTTTT; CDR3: CASSLVGNTGELFF
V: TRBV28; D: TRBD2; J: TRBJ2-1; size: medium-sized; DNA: TGTGCCAGCACCCGTCCCGGGAGCGGGGGACACAATGAGCAGTTCTTC; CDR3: CASTRPGSGGHNEQFF
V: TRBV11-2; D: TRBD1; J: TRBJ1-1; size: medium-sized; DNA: TGTGCCAGCAGCTTAGAGAGGACAGGGGAAGAAATGGAAGCTTTCTTT; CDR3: CASSLERTGEEMEAFF
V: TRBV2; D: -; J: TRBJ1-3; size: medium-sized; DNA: TGTGCCAGCAGCCAGGACGGGTCTGGAAACACCATATATTTT; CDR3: CASSQDGSGNTIYF
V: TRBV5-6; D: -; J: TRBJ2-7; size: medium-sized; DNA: TGTGCCAGCAGCAGACAGCGGGCCTACGAGCAGTACTTC; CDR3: CASSRQRAYEQYF
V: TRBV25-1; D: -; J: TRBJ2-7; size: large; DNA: TGTGCCAGCAGTGTAGGAGCAGGCACCTACGAGCAGTACTTC; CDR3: CASSVGAGTYEQYF
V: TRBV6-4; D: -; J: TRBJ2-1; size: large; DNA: TGTGCCAGCAGTGAAGGGGACAACAATGAGCAGTTCTTC; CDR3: CASSEGDNNEQFF
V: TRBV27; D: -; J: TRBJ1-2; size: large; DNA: TGTGCCAGCAGTTCGGGGGACGTTCATGGCTACACCTTC; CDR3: CASSSGDVHGYTF
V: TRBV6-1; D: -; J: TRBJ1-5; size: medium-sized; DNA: TGTGCCAGCAGTCCATTTAGGTACAATCAGCCCCAGCATTTT; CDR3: CASSPFRYNQPQHF
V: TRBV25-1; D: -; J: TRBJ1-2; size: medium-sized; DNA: TGTGCCAGCAGTGCACAGGGTTGGGGCTACACCTTC; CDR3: CASSAQGWGYTF
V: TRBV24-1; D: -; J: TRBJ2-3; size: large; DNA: TGTGCCACCAGTGATCAAACAGGAAAGGTCACAGATACGCAGTATTTT; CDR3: CATSDQTGKVTDTQYF
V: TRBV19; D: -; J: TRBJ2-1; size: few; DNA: TGTGCCAGTAGTCCCCCCGAAGTTTACAATGAGCAGTTCTTC; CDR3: CASSPPEVYNEQFF
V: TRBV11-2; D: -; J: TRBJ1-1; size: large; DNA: TGTGCCAGCAGCTTAAACAGGGCAGAGGCGAACACTGAAGCTTTCTTT; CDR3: CASSLNRAEANTEAFF
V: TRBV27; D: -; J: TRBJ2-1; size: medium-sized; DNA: TGTGCCAGCCACTCCGCGGGTCCCTCCTACAATGAGCAGTTCTTC; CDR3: CASHSAGPSYNEQFF
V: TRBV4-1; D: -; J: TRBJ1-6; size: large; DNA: TGCGCCAGCAGCCAAGATCGGATCGAGAGCTCACCCCTCCACTTT; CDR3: CASSQDRIESSPLHF
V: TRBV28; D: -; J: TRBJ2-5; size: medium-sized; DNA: TGTGCCAGCAGCCTCACAGGGGAGGTAGCGACCCAGTACTTC; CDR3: CASSLTGEVATQYF
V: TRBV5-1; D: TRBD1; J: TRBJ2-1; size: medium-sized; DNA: TGCGCCAGCAGCCTCGGGTGGGACAGGGGTTTTTTGAAGGCCTACAATGAGCAGTTCTTC; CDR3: CASSLGWDRGFLKAYNEQFF
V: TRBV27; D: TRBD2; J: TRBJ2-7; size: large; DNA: TGTGCCAGCAGTTTGGGGGGGGTTCGGTACGAGCAGTACTTC; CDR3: CASSLGGVRYEQYF
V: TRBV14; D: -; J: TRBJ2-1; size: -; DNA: TGTGCCAGCAGCCCATATATGTTGGGTTACGATGAGCAGTTCTTC; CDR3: CASSPYMLGYDEQFF
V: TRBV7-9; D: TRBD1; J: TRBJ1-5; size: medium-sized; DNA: TGTGCCAGCAGCTTACGGGACAGGCCCTTCAATCAGCCCCAGCATTTT; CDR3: CASSLRDRPFNQPQHF
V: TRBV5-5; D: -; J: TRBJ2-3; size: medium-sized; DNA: TGTGCCAGCAGCACAGGGTGGGTAGGCACAGATACGCAGTATTTT; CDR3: CASSTGWVGTDTQYF
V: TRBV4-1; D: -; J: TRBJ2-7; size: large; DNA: TGCGCCAGCAGCCAAGAAGGCGAGCAGTACTTC; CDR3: CASSQEGEQYF
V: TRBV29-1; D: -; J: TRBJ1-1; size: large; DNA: TGCAGCGCCCAGGGGAGGGGGAACACTGAAGCTTTCTTT; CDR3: CSAQGRGNTEAFF
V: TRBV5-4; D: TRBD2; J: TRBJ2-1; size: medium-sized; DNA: TGTGCCAGCAGCTCGGTTAGCGGGGTCGATGAGCAGTTCTTC; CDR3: CASSSVSGVDEQFF
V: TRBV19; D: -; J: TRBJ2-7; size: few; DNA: TGTGCCAGTAGCCTCGGATTATCGGCCGAGCAGTACTTC; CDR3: CASSLGLSAEQYF
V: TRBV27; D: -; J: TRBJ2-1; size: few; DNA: TGTGCCAGCAGTTTACCTCGCCGGGGTGAGCAGTTCTTC; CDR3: CASSLPRRGEQFF
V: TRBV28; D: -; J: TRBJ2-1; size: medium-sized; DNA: TGTGCCAGCAGTTTTGCTGGAAATGAGCAGTTCTTC; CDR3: CASSFAGNEQFF
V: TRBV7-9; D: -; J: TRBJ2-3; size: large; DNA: TGTGCCAGCAGCCCAGGGGATCCCACAGATACGCAGTATTTT; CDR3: CASSPGDPTDTQYF
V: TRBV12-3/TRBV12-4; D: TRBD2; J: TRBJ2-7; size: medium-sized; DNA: TGTGCCAGCAGTTTAGGCGTTGAACCTAGCGGGTTCTACGAGCAGTACTTC; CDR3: CASSLGVEPSGFYEQYF
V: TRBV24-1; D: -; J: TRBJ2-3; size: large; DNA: TGTGCCACCAGTGGAAGTGATACGCAGTATTTT; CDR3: CATSGSDTQYF
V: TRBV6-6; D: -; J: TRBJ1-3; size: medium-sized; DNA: TGTGCCAGCAGTTCGTTCCGTCCTGGAAACACCATATATTTT; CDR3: CASSSFRPGNTIYF
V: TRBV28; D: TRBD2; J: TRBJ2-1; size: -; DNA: TGTGCCAGCAGTCCCGGGACTAGCGGGAGGGATGAGCAGTTCTTC; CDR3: CASSPGTSGRDEQFF
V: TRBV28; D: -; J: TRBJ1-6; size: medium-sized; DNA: TGTGCCAGCAGTTTATTATTGTCAGCCGAGCTTAATTCACCCCTCCACTTT; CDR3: CASSLLLSAELNSPLHF
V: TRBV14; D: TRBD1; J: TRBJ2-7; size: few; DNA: TGTGCCAGCAGCCAAGATTATCGGACAGGGGTCCCCTACGAGCAGTACTTC; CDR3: CASSQDYRTGVPYEQYF
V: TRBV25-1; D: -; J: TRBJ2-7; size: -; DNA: TGTGCCAGCAGCGGAGGGGGGCCCGAGCAGTACTTC; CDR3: CASSGGGPEQYF